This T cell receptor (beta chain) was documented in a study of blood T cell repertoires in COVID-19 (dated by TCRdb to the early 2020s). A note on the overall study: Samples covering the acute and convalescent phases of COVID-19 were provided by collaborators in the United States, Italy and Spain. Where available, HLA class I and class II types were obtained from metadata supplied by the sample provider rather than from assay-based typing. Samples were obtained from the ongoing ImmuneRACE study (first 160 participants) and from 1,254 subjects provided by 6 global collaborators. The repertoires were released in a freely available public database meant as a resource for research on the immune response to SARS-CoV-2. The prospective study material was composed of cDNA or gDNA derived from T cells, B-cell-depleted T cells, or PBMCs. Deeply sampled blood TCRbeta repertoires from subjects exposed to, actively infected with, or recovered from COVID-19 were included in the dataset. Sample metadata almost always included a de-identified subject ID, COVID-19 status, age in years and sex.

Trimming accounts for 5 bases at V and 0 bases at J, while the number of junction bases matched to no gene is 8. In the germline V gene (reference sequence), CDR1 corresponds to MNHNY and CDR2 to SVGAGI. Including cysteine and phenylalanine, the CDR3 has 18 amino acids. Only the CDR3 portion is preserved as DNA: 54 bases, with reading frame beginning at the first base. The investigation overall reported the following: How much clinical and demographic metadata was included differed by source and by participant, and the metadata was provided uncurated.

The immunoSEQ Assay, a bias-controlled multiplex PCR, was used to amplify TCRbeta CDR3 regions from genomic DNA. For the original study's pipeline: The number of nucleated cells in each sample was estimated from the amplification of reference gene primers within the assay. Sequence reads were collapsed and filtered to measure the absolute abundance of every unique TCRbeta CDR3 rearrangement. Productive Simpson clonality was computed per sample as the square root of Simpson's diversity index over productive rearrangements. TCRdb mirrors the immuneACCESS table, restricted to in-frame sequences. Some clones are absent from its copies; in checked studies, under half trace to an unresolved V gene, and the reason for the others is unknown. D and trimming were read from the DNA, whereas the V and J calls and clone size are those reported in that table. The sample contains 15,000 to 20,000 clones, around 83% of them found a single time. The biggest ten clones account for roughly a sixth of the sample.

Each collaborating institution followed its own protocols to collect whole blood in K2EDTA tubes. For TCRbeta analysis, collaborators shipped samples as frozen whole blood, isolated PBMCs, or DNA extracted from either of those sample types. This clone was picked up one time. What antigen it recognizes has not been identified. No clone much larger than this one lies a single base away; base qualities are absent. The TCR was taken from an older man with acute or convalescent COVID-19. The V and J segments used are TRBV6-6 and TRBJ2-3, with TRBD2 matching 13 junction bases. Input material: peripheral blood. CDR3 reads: CASSPGLAGVSSTDTQYF. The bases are TGTGCCAGCAGTCCTGGACTAGCGGGAGTTTCTAGCACAGATACGCAGTATTTT.